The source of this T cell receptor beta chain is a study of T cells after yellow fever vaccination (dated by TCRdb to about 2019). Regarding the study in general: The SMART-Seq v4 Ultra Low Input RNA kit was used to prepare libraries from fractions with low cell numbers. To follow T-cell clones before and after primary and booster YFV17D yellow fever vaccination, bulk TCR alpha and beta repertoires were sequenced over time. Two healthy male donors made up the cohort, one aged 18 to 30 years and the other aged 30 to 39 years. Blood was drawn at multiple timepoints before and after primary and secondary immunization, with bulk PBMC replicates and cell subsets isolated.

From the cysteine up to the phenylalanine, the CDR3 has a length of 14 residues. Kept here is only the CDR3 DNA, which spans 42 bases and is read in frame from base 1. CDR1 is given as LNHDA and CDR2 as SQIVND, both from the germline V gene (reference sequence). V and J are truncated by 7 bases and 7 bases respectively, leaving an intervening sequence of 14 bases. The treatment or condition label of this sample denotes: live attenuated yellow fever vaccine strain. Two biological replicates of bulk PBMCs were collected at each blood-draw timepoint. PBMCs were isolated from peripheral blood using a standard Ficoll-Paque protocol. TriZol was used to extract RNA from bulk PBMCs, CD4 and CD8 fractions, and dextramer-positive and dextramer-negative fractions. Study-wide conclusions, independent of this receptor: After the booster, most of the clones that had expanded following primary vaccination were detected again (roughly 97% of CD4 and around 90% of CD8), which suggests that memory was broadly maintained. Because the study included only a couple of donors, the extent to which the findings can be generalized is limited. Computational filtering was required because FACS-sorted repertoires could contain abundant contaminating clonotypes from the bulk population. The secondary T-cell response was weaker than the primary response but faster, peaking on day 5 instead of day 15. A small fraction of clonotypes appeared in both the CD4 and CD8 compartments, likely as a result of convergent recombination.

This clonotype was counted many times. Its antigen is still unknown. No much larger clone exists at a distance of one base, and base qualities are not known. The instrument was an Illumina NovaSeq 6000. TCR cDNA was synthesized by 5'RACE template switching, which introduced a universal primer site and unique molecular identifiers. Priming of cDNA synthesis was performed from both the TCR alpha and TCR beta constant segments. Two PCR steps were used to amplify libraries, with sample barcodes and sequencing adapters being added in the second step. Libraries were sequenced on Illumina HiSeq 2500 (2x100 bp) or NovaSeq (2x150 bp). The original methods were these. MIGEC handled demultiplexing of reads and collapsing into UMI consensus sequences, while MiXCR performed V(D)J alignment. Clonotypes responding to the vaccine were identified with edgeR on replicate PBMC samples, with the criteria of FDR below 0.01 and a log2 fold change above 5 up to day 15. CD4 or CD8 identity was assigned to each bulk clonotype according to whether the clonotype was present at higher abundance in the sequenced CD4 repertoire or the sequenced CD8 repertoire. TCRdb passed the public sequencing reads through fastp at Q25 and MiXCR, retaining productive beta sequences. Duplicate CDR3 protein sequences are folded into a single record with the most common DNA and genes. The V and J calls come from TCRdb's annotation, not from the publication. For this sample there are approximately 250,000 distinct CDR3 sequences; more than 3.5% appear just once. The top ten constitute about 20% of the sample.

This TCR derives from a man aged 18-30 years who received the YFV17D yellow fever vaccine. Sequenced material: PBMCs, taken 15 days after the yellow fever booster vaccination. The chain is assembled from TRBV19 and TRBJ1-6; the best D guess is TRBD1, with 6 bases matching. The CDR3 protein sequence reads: CASTIQGRNSPLHF. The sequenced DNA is TGTGCCAGTACCATACAGGGACGGAATTCACCCCTCCACTTT.